Below are 26 T cell receptor beta chains sequenced from a single sample in a study of shared clonotypes between healthy human individuals. Clones were read by immunoSEQ multiplex PCR, and TCRdb kept only the in-frame ones, dropping some. The data contain about 2.3 million clones, around 92% of them singletons. The specimen sequenced was naive CD4+ T cells from PBMCs. Sample subset: CD45RA+ positively selected. These receptors were collected from a man aged 18 to 35 in good health. Some clones in this sample may be carry-over from other donors' samples.

The chain has TRBV28 and TRBJ2-7; possible D gene TRBD1, 6 bases. The germline V gene encodes CDR1 MDHEN and CDR2 SYDVKM. Trimming left V 8 bases short and J 6 bases short, with 29 bases between. The CDR3 loop spans 17 amino acids. CDR3 in amino acids: CASCSLLRDTASCEQYF. CDR3 bases: TGTGCCAGCTGCTCCTTACTCCGGGACACGGCTTCGTGCGAGCAGTACTTC. The full variable domain, completed using reference TRBV28 and TRBJ2-7, is DVKVTQSSRYLVKRTGEKVFLECVQDMDHENMFWYRQDPGLGLRLIYFSYDVKMKEKGDIPEGYSVSREKKERFSLILESASTNQTSMYLCASCSLLRDTASCEQYFGPGTRLTVT.

The rearrangement links TRBV20-1 to TRBJ2-7; 7 bases fit TRBD1. The CDR3 totals 11 residues. Germline-derived CDR1 and CDR2 are DFQATT and SNEGSKA (reference sequence). The CDR3 region is CSGTEIYEQYF. CDR3 DNA: TGCAGCGGGACAGAGATCTACGAGCAGTACTTC.

This sequence joins TRBV19 and TRBJ1-5, with TRBD1 identical over 10 bases. The V and J ends lost 2 bases and 11 bases, in that order; junction bases with no gene match: 12. CDR1 and CDR2 (germline): LNHDA, SQIVND (reference sequence). The CDR3 totals 16 residues. CDR3 sequence (DNA): TGTGCCAGTAGTATACAGGGACAGGGGCTTAATATGGCCCAGCATTTT. It codes for CASSIQGQGLNMAQHF.

As concerns this clone: The same CDR3 can be traced to other DNA sequences in this sample. This chain connects TRBV28 to TRBJ2-1; D gene ambiguous. The CDR3 has 11 residues. CDR1 and CDR2 from the germline V gene are MDHEN and SYDVKM. Trimming took 5 bases from V and 7 from J, leaving 6 bases between them. CDR3: CASSAPNEQFF. For the CDR3, the DNA is TGTGCCAGCAGTGCCCCTAATGAGCAGTTCTTC.

The V call is TRBV19, the J call TRBJ2-3; D assignment may be TRBD1 or TRBD2 (5 bases each). Trimming took off 4 bases at V and 6 bases at J, with 14 bases between the two ends. The CDR3 runs 14 residues. Looked up from germline, CDR1 is LNHDA and CDR2 is SQIVND (reference sequence). This CDR3 is CASSTGWGGDTQYF. DNA of the CDR3: TGTGCCAGTAGTACAGGCTGGGGCGGGGATACGCAGTATTTT. Drawing the rest from reference TRBV19 and TRBJ2-3, the complete variable domain is DGGITQSPKYLFRKEGQNVTLSCEQNLNHDAMYWYRQDPGQGLRLIYYSQIVNDFQKGDIAEGYSVSREKKESFPLTVTSAQKNPTAFYLCASSTGWGGDTQYFGPGTRLTVL.

This chain links TRBV5-1 with TRBJ2-2; D may be TRBD1 (6 bases). The ends were cut back, 5 bases at V and 4 bases at J, with 12 bases in the middle. The CDR3 contains 14 residues. Germline-derived CDR1 and CDR2 are SGHRS and YFSETQ. The CDR3 here is CASSRTVSTGELFF. In DNA, the CDR3 is TGCGCCAGCAGTCGGACAGTAAGCACCGGGGAGCTGTTTTTT.

In this sample, this clone turned up a few times. As DNA, the CDR3 is TGTGCCAGTAGTACCCGGGACAGTACCGGAAACACCATATATTTT. This translates into CASSTRDSTGNTIYF. J is TRBJ1-3 and V is TRBV19; TRBD1 agrees at 7 bases. Germline lookup yields CDR1 LNHDA and CDR2 SQIVND (reference sequence). V was pared by 4 bases and J by 4 bases, with 7 bases of the junction left unmatched. The CDR3 sequence is 15 residues long.

J is TRBJ1-2 and V is TRBV19, with TRBD1 matching 7 bases. Germline values: CDR1 LNHDA, CDR2 SQIVND (reference sequence). This CDR3 has 13 amino acids. After removal of 3 bases from V and 3 bases from J, the junction contained 1 base not matched to a gene. CDR3 sequence: CASSIRGDYGYTF. As DNA, the CDR3 is TGTGCCAGTAGTATCAGGGGGGACTATGGCTACACCTTC.

The chain carries TRBV6-5 and TRBJ2-7; D may correspond to TRBD1 or TRBD2 (5 bases each). The germline V and J ends were trimmed by 6 bases and 2 bases, with 11 bases remaining between them. Germline assignment: CDR1 MNHEY and CDR2 SVGAGI. The CDR3 extends over 13 amino acids. CDR3 DNA: TGTGCCAGCAGCAGGGACGTAACCTACGAGCAGTACTTC. This sequence encodes CASSRDVTYEQYF.

This clone was counted once. The genes are TRBV7-2 and TRBJ2-1, with D tentatively TRBD1 (5 bases). V dropped 5 bases and J dropped 5 bases, with 13 bases sitting between them. CDR3 size: 14 residues. Germline loops: CDR1 SGHTA, CDR2 FQGNSA. CDR3 coding DNA: TGTGCCAGCAGCCAACTGGGGCGACACAATGAGCAGTTCTTC. This gives the protein CASSQLGRHNEQFF. The variable domain in full, with the rest retrieved from reference TRBV7-2 and TRBJ2-1, is GAGVSQSPSNKVTEKGKDVELRCDPISGHTALYWYRQSLGQGLEFLIYFQGNSAPDKSGLPSDRFSAERTGGSVSTLTIQRTQQEDSAVYLCASSQLGRHNEQFFGPGTRLTVL.

The chain combines TRBV5-1 with TRBJ2-7; D not certain. CDR1 SGHRS and CDR2 YFSETQ come from the germline V gene. The CDR3 is made up of 15 amino acids. Trimming stripped 0 bases from V and 2 bases from J, with 12 bases between. CDR3 in DNA: TGCGCCAGCAGCTTGGGTGCTACTACCACCTACGAGCAGTACTTC. Translation gives CASSLGATTTYEQYF.

To note about this clone: Other DNA sequences from this sample encode an identical CDR3 as well. This rearrangement joins TRBV18 to TRBJ1-5, with D possibly matching TRBD1 (5 bases). CDR1 KGHSH and CDR2 LQKENI come from the germline V gene. The CDR3 consists of 14 residues. Trimming pared 3 bases from V and 1 base from J, leaving 7 bases between. In nucleotides, the CDR3 is TGTGCCAGCTCACCGGGGGGAAGCAATCAGCCCCAGCATTTT. Its protein is CASSPGGSNQPQHF.

This chain connects TRBV29-1 to TRBJ1-4; no clear D. Trimming shortened V by 7 bases and J by 5 bases, and 14 bases separated the two germline ends. The CDR3 consists of 13 residues. Germline lookup yields CDR1 SQVTM and CDR2 ANQGSEA. The DNA of the CDR3 is TGCAGCGCCACCATCCTGAGGAATGAAAAACTGTTTTTT. Its translation: CSATILRNEKLFF.

The genes are TRBV6-5 and TRBJ1-4; D call uncertain. The CDR3 loop spans 13 amino acids. Per the germline V gene, CDR1 is MNHEY and CDR2 is SVGAGI. Trimming took 6 bases from V and 5 from J, leaving 10 bases between them. The DNA of the CDR3 is TGTGCCAGCAGACCTCAACAGAATGAAAAACTGTTTTTT. Its protein is CASRPQQNEKLFF.

This chain joins TRBV27 and TRBJ2-1; 13 bases match TRBD2. Germline V gives CDR1 MNHEY, CDR2 SMNVEV (reference sequence). CDR3 length: 13 amino acids. V shed 10 bases and J 14 bases; nucleotides not matched to a gene: 11. The CDR3 coding sequence is TGTGCCACCACCGGACTAGCGGGAGACAGCGAGTTCTTC. Translation: CATTGLAGDSEFF.

This clone was recorded a few times. The gene calls are TRBV10-3 and TRBJ1-1; perhaps TRBD1 as D (6 bases). Trimming took off 5 bases at V and 7 bases at J, with 11 bases between the two ends. CDR1 and CDR2 (germline): ENHRY, SYGVKD. This CDR3 is built from 12 residues. CDR3 amino acids: CAISPFRGEAFF. The CDR3 nucleotides read TGTGCCATCAGTCCGTTCAGGGGTGAAGCTTTCTTT.

The chain employs TRBV15 and TRBJ2-1; the match to TRBD2 covers 7 bases. The CDR3 has 14 amino acids. J gave up 6 bases and V 8 bases, and 10 bases lay outside the gene matches. Germline loops: CDR1 LNHNV, CDR2 YYDKDF (reference sequence). CDR3 loop: CATLSGKGSNEQFF. CDR3 in DNA: TGTGCCACCCTCAGCGGGAAGGGGTCCAATGAGCAGTTCTTC.

The rearrangement joins TRBV7-9 to TRBJ2-5; D is uncertain. Trimming took 1 base from V and 3 from J, leaving 9 bases between them. The V gene's germline CDR1 is SEHNR and CDR2 FQNEAQ (reference sequence). The CDR3 loop spans 14 amino acids. CDR3 amino acids: CASSLVPQKETQYF. CDR3 nucleotides: TGTGCCAGCAGCTTAGTTCCCCAGAAAGAGACCCAGTACTTC.

The chain joins TRBV7-6 to TRBJ2-5, with TRBD2 identical over 13 bases. This CDR3 has 16 amino acids. J lost 5 bases, V lost 5 bases, and 8 bases had no gene match. Germline loops: CDR1 SGHVS, CDR2 FNYEAQ. The CDR3 bases are TGTGCCAGCAGCAGGGGACTAGCGGGGACCGCGGAGACCCAGTACTTC. Its protein product is CASSRGLAGTAETQYF.

This chain joins TRBV9 and TRBJ2-1, with a weak D call TRBD2 (6 bases). V was shortened by 1 base and J by 9 bases, with 17 bases between the two germline ends. CDR1 SGDLS and CDR2 YYNGEE come from the germline V gene. This CDR3 has 15 residues. CDR3 sequence reads: CASSVNGGTSTEQFF. For the CDR3, the DNA is TGTGCCAGCAGCGTAAACGGCGGGACGTCCACTGAGCAGTTCTTC.

This chain uses TRBV7-8 with TRBJ2-1; 7 positions match TRBD1. The germline CDR1 and CDR2 sequences are SGHVS and FQNEAQ. CDR3 size: 17 residues. After removal of 2 bases from V and 0 bases from J, the junction contained 7 bases not matched to a gene. The CDR3 is CASSLTLWDSSYNEQFF. In nucleotides, the CDR3 is TGTGCCAGCAGCTTAACCTTGTGGGACAGCTCCTACAATGAGCAGTTCTTC.

The chain has TRBV9 and TRBJ1-2; possibly TRBD1 for D (5 bases). V lost 4 bases and J 8 bases, leaving 12 bases between the germline ends. The CDR3 extends over 12 amino acids. The V gene's germline CDR1 is SGDLS and CDR2 YYNGEE. The CDR3 region has the DNA TGTGCCAGCAGCCCCCGCCGGGGGGGCTACACCTTC. It is translated as CASSPRRGGYTF. The variable domain in full, with the rest retrieved from reference TRBV9 and TRBJ1-2, is DSGVTQTPKHLITATGQRVTLRCSPRSGDLSVYWYQQSLDQGLQFLIQYYNGEERAKGNILERFSAQQFPDLHSELNLSSLELGDSALYFCASSPRRGGYTFGSGTRLTVV.

The rearrangement uses TRBV5-1 and TRBJ2-1, with 12 bases fitting TRBD2. Looked up from germline, CDR1 is SGHRS and CDR2 is YFSETQ. The CDR3 contains 15 residues. Trimming at V came to 4 bases and at J to 6 bases, leaving 5 bases not matched to a gene. Here the CDR3 DNA reads TGCGCCAGCAGCCCGACTAGCGGGAGTGTCAATGAGCAGTTCTTC. It yields the protein CASSPTSGSVNEQFF.

The chain combines TRBV28 with TRBJ2-5, with 8 positions matching TRBD1. The V segment lost 3 bases and the J segment 2 bases; nucleotides outside the gene matches: 2. CDR1 is MDHEN, CDR2 SYDVKM, per germline. This CDR3 is built from 14 residues. CDR3 bases: TGTGCCAGCAGTTTCCGGGACAGGCAAGAGACCCAGTACTTC. As protein: CASSFRDRQETQYF.

For this clone: Other DNA sequences within the sample encode an identical CDR3. This sequence joins TRBV18 and TRBJ2-2, with 9 nucleotides matching TRBD2. The germline V gene encodes CDR1 KGHSH and CDR2 LQKENI. This CDR3 has 16 amino acids. The V and J ends lost 3 bases and 2 bases, in that order; junction bases with no gene match: 4. CDR3 in DNA: TGTGCCAGCTCACCTCTAGCGGGGACAAACACCGGGGAGCTGTTTTTT. It encodes CASSPLAGTNTGELFF.

The V call is TRBV5-1, the J call TRBJ2-7, with 8 bases lining up with TRBD2. The germline V gene has CDR1 SGHRS and CDR2 YFSETQ. The trim removed 5 bases at V and 2 bases at J, leaving 3 bases unmatched. The CDR3 has 13 residues. The CDR3 DNA sequence: TGCGCCAGCAGGGGCGGGGGGACCTACGAGCAGTACTTC. Its protein product is CASRGGGTYEQYF.